The 25 T cell receptor beta chains below were found in one sample sequenced in a study of T-cell reconstitution after alpha-beta-depleted transplantation in children. As it was prepared, the TCRbeta library received unique molecular identifiers. In TCRdb, the PCR reads were re-called with MiXCR into one record per CDR3 protein. The sample records hundreds of thousands of distinct CDR3 sequences, about 23% being singletons. This specimen consisted of PBMCs, mostly from graft donor cells, obtained 360 days after TCRalphabeta/CD19-depleted stem cell transplant. These receptors all stem from a boy under two years old who had a stem cell transplant for acute myeloid leukemia, so the T cells may come from the graft donor.

In this sample, this clonotype turned up many times. This chain uses TRBV7-2 with TRBJ1-6; D is undetermined. The CDR3 consists of 14 residues. Trimming removed 3 bases at V and 2 bases at J, with 5 bases between. Germline V CDR1 and CDR2: SGHTA, FQGNSA. Here the CDR3 reads CASSFDAYNSPLHF. The DNA for the CDR3 is TGTGCCAGCAGCTTTGATGCCTATAATTCACCCCTCCACTTT.

This clonotype was seen repeatedly, ten times or more. V is TRBV10-3 and J is TRBJ2-7, with D unclear. Germline V gene lookup returns CDR1 ENHRY and CDR2 SYGVKD. The V end was cut by 2 bases, the J end by 3 bases, with 8 bases between. The CDR3 extends over 13 amino acids. The DNA of the CDR3 is TGTGCCATCAGTGAGGTTTTGGACTACGAGCAGTACTTC. Translating it yields CAISEVLDYEQYF.

This clonotype was observed at least ten times. V gene TRBV10-3 combines with J gene TRBJ1-1; D might be TRBD1 (5 bases). CDR1 is ENHRY, CDR2 SYGVKD, per germline. Deletions cut 2 bases from V and 6 bases from J, with 16 bases between. The CDR3 totals 15 residues. CDR3 sequence: CAISEPKEGHAEAFF. CDR3 coding DNA: TGTGCCATCAGTGAGCCGAAGGAGGGGCACGCTGAAGCTTTCTTT.

This clonotype was observed at least ten times. The chain couples TRBV5-1 to TRBJ2-1, with 16 bases matching TRBD2. Per germline, CDR1 SGHRS and CDR2 YFSETQ. V was clipped by 0 bases and J by 8 bases; unmatched bases: 17. CDR3 length equals 21 residues. The CDR3 loop is CASSLGPGLAGGPSYADEQFF. In DNA form, the CDR3 reads TGCGCCAGCAGCTTGGGCCCGGGACTAGCGGGGGGGCCTTCGTACGCCGATGAGCAGTTCTTC.

This clonotype appeared a few times. The chain links TRBV12-3 or TRBV12-4 to TRBJ2-7; TRBD1 agrees at 9 bases. With V trimmed by 6 bases and J by 4 bases, 7 bases remained unmatched. This CDR3 is built from 14 residues. The CDR3 sequence is CASRRGTGWYEQYF. Here the CDR3 DNA reads TGTGCCAGCAGGCGAGGGACAGGGTGGTACGAGCAGTACTTC.

The chain has TRBV10-2 and TRBJ2-3; no clear D gene. The CDR3 length is 11 residues. V shed 3 bases and J shed 11 bases, with 9 bases lying between them. Per the germline V gene, CDR1 is WSHSY and CDR2 is SAAADI. The CDR3, as DNA: TGCGCCAGCAGTGAAACCAGCTTGCAGTATTTT. Its translation: CASSETSLQYF.

The chain uses TRBV4-2 and TRBJ2-2; perhaps D is TRBD1 or TRBD2 (5 bases each). The V gene lost 7 bases and the J gene lost 8 bases, with 23 bases spanning the gap. From germline, CDR1 is LGHNA and CDR2 YNFKEQ. The CDR3 is made up of 16 amino acids. DNA for the CDR3: TGTGCCAGCACCCTGTACACCGGGACCCAGAGAGGGGAGCTGTTTTTT. Its translation: CASTLYTGTQRGELFF.

V usage is TRBV5-6 and J usage is TRBJ1-2; D possibly corresponds to TRBD1 (5 bases). CDR1 and CDR2 (germline): SGHDT, YYEEEE. The CDR3 extends over 14 amino acids. V was pared by 2 bases and J by 4 bases, with 12 bases between. Here the CDR3 reads CASSFQGSSYGYTF. The CDR3 coding sequence is TGTGCCAGCAGCTTTCAGGGTTCGAGCTATGGCTACACCTTC.

This clonotype was seen only a few times. The gene calls are TRBV6-2 or TRBV6-3 and TRBJ2-7; 7 bases match TRBD1. The length of the CDR3 is 15 residues. J gave up 3 bases and V 2 bases, and 7 bases lay outside the gene matches. Germline lookup yields CDR1 MNHEY and CDR2 SVGEGT. CDR3 residues: CASSYTDREVYEQYF. The CDR3 DNA reads as TGTGCCAGCAGTTACACCGACAGGGAAGTCTACGAGCAGTACTTC.

This clonotype appeared a few times. The chain combines TRBV6-1 with TRBJ2-2, with D perhaps matching TRBD1 or TRBD2 (5 bases each). Trimming removed 6 bases at V and 2 bases at J, with 22 bases between. The germline V gene has CDR1 MNHNS and CDR2 SASEGT. The CDR3 is 18 residues long. The DNA for the CDR3 is TGTGCCAGCAGAACACCGGGGCACAGTCTCCCTAACACCGGGGAGCTGTTTTTT. This translates into CASRTPGHSLPNTGELFF.

The sample holds a few counts of this clonotype. This chain uses TRBV20-1 with TRBJ2-3; perhaps D is TRBD1 or TRBD2 (5 bases each). Germline CDR1 DFQATT, CDR2 SNEGSKA (reference sequence). Trimming stripped 6 bases from V and 1 base from J, with 14 bases between. The CDR3 is made up of 14 amino acids. The chain's CDR3 is CSAEGSGGTDTQYF. The CDR3 DNA reads TGCAGTGCAGAGGGGTCAGGAGGCACAGATACGCAGTATTTT.

This clonotype was detected a few times. This chain links TRBV9 with TRBJ2-3; D is possibly TRBD1 (6 bases). The CDR3 loop spans 16 amino acids. Trimming removed 4 bases at V and 3 bases at J, with 18 bases between. Germline CDR1 is SGDLS and CDR2 is YYNGEE. CDR3 nucleotide sequence: TGTGCCAGCAGCCCCCGGACCGGGACAACAACAGATACGCAGTATTTT. Amino acids: CASSPRTGTTTDTQYF.

This clonotype has a count of ten or more. The chain has TRBV21-1 and TRBJ1-5. TRBV21-1 is a pseudogene. CDR3 length: 11 residues. CDR3 sequence (DNA): TGTGCCAGCAGCACGGGTCAGCCCCAGCATTTT. This encodes CASSTGQPQHF.

This clonotype was recorded many times. The chain recombines TRBV7-2 with TRBJ2-1; 7 positions agree with TRBD2. V shed 5 bases, J shed 5 bases, and the junction held 6 bases outside the gene matches. Germline-derived CDR1 and CDR2 are SGHTA and FQGNSA. This CDR3 region has 14 residues. DNA of the CDR3: TGTGCCAGCAGCCAGGGACTAACTGACAATGAGCAGTTCTTC. Translating gives CASSQGLTDNEQFF.

This clonotype was recorded once. The gene calls are TRBV7-9 and TRBJ2-1; weak D call: TRBD1 (6 bases). The CDR3 loop spans 15 amino acids. CDR1 is SEHNR and CDR2 is FQNEAQ in the germline V gene (reference sequence). Trimming took off 0 bases at V and 3 bases at J, with 9 bases between the two ends. CDR3 region: CASSLAGTIYNEQFF. Written as DNA, the CDR3 is TGTGCCAGCAGCTTAGCCGGGACAATCTACAATGAGCAGTTCTTC.

There are many counts of this clonotype. The chain uses TRBV20-1 and TRBJ2-5; D remains unclear. V was pared by 3 bases and J by 1 base, with 9 bases between. In germline, CDR1 is DFQATT, CDR2 SNEGSKA (reference sequence). This CDR3 comprises 13 residues. This CDR3 reads CSARRVGQETQYF. The DNA for the CDR3 is TGCAGTGCTAGGCGAGTGGGCCAAGAGACCCAGTACTTC.

This clonotype has at least ten counts. The rearrangement links TRBV29-1 to TRBJ1-1; D is unclear. The CDR3 consists of 12 residues. V lost 5 bases, J lost 3 bases, and 10 bases lay in between. Germline-derived CDR1 and CDR2 are SQVTM and ANQGSEA. The chain's CDR3 is CSVSDYDTEAFF. Here the CDR3 DNA reads TGCAGCGTTAGTGATTACGACACTGAAGCTTTCTTT.

The rearrangement uses TRBV5-1 and TRBJ2-1; 9 bases align to TRBD1. The CDR3 is 16 residues long. Germline values: CDR1 SGHRS, CDR2 YFSETQ. V lost 2 bases, J lost 7 bases, and 10 bases stayed unmatched. CDR3 coding DNA: TGCGCCAGCAGCTTCACCGGGACAGGGACGGGGAATGAGCAGTTCTTC. Its translation is CASSFTGTGTGNEQFF.

The chain joins TRBV7-2 to TRBJ1-6, with 8 bases lining up with TRBD1. The CDR3 consists of 17 residues. Germline loops: CDR1 SGHTA, CDR2 FQGNSA. Trimming at V came to 2 bases and at J to 9 bases, leaving 12 bases not matched to a gene. CDR3 sequence: CASSLRPRQGFRSPLHF. DNA of the CDR3: TGTGCCAGCAGCTTAAGGCCCCGACAGGGGTTTCGTTCACCCCTCCACTTT.

There are a few counts of this clonotype. This chain links TRBV20-1 with TRBJ2-3, with D tentatively TRBD2 (5 bases). Trimming left V 4 bases short and J 0 bases short, with 8 bases between. This CDR3 contains 13 residues. Germline V gives CDR1 DFQATT, CDR2 SNEGSKA (reference sequence). The CDR3 bases are TGCAGTGCTAACGGGGATAGCACAGATACGCAGTATTTT. It specifies CSANGDSTDTQYF.

This clonotype was recorded at least ten times. The chain is built from TRBV2 and TRBJ2-1; 16 nucleotides line up with TRBD2. The CDR3 is 19 residues long. The V segment lost 6 bases and the J segment 2 bases; nucleotides outside the gene matches: 10. In germline, CDR1 is SNHLY, CDR2 FYNNEI. CDR3 DNA sequence: TGTGCCAGCAGCACCGGGACTAGCGGGGGGGCCGGAACCTACAATGAGCAGTTCTTC. Encoded protein: CASSTGTSGGAGTYNEQFF.

This chain uses TRBV7-3 with TRBJ2-2, with unresolved D. Germline-derived CDR1 and CDR2 are SGHTA and FQGTGA. The germline V and J ends were trimmed by 6 bases and 6 bases, with 8 bases remaining between them. This CDR3 comprises 12 residues. The CDR3 nucleotides are TGTGCCAGCAGTCCCGGGCCCGGGGAGCTGTTTTTT. Its translation: CASSPGPGELFF.

The genes are TRBV4-3 and TRBJ1-2; D remains unclear. The CDR3 contains 15 residues. V shed 1 base and J shed 4 bases, with 13 bases lying between them. Per germline, CDR1 LGHNA and CDR2 YSLEER. CDR3 nucleotide sequence: TGCGCCAGCAGCCAAGTTTCGGGGAGCGCCTATGGCTACACCTTC. Its translation is CASSQVSGSAYGYTF.

The J gene is TRBJ1-2, the V gene TRBV29-1; D gene ambiguous. The CDR3 covers 12 residues. V was shortened by 3 bases and J by 5 bases, with 10 bases between the two germline ends. CDR1 is SQVTM and CDR2 is ANQGSEA in the germline V gene. The CDR3 DNA sequence: TGCAGCGTTGATAGGTGGGGATATGGCTACACCTTC. This encodes CSVDRWGYGYTF.

This clonotype has only one observation. The gene calls are TRBV20-1 and TRBJ2-1; D is possibly TRBD1 or TRBD2 (7 bases each). Trimming left V 3 bases short and J 7 bases short, with 16 bases between. The CDR3 has 14 amino acids. Germline V gives CDR1 DFQATT, CDR2 SNEGSKA (reference sequence). The CDR3 protein is CSASRGGVANEQFF. CDR3 nucleotide sequence: TGCAGTGCTAGCAGGGGGGGTGTAGCTAATGAGCAGTTCTTC.